This T cell receptor beta chain was sequenced for a study of cytomegalovirus exposure and HLA in healthy donors (dated by TCRdb to the late 2010s). At the level of the whole study: According to a later analysis, one platform produced both the roughly 110 validation repertoires and the 666 repertoires of the first cohort. The study was designed to test whether signatures of past pathogen exposure could be identified by cataloging public T cell receptors. Along with the roughly 700-subject first cohort, a separate validation cohort of about 110 different subjects was used. To predict cytomegalovirus infection status, the study brought together high-throughput TCR immunosequencing, statistical association of individual TCRs with disease status, and machine learning.

Receptor libraries were prepared by the immunoSEQ multiplex PCR assay. Regarding the original processing steps: To diagnose cytomegalovirus status from the catalog of TCR beta chain sequences, a statistical classification framework was built. As stored in TCRdb, this immuneACCESS dataset retains in-frame rearrangements with V and J assigned. A fraction of the clones does not appear; measured against another copy, unresolved V genes explain less than half of the discrepancy, and the remainder lacks a known reason. V and J calls and clone size are given by that table; D and trimming were obtained from the DNA. The sample profile shows under 60,000 clones; 88% of them were found once. The ten largest clones add up to roughly 6.7% of the sample. The germline V gene sets CDR1 to MDHEN and CDR2 to SYDVKM. Ends trimmed: V by 10 bases, J by 7 bases; bases unmatched to a gene: 14. The CDR3 has 15 amino acids, counting the end cysteine and phenylalanine. The DNA shown is the 45-base CDR3, in frame from base 1.

Turning to this clone: There is no known antigen for this receptor. It has no much larger one-base neighbor in the sample; base qualities were not kept.

Points the paper makes about the study in general: In both the original and validation cohorts, the classifier was reported to diagnose cytomegalovirus status with high specificity and sensitivity. The authors suggested that the approach could potentially be extended to other disease states and immunological phenotypes. A later analysis found that TCRs clustered in the first cohort also tended to co-occur in the roughly 120 validation repertoires, with approximately 95% of cluster scores above 0. In vitro tests confirmed that a few of the cytomegalovirus-associated TCR beta chains recognize cytomegalovirus antigens. Most TCR sequences were seen in very few donors, while some public TCRs were found in many individuals. A total of about 150 TCR beta chains were listed by the study as associated with cytomegalovirus. All 130 or so repertoires were used to score co-occurrence in the validation cohort in a later analysis, because that analysis had no HLA typing for the cohort.

Donors formed part of the validation cohort, which comprised over a hundred subjects and was distinct from the first cohort of under 800 subjects. The receptor was isolated from a woman between 25 and 40 years old in good health and CMV-seronegative. The sequenced material came from PBMCs. This sequence uses TRBV28 and TRBJ1-5, and 9 bases in between align with TRBD1. The nucleotides are TGTGCCACCGACAAGGGACAGGGATGGAAGCAGCCCCAGCATTTT. It is translated as CATDKGQGWKQPQHF.